Detailed here is one T cell receptor (beta chain). The data were obtained in a study of blood T cell repertoires in COVID-19. Measured with immunoSEQ multiplex PCR; TCRdb has only the in-frame clones, and not every one. The table shows more than 60,000 clones, with about 88% occurring only once. The CDR3 loop spans 16 amino acids. The sequence was collected from a woman aged 50 to 60 with active or convalescent COVID-19. The sample was peripheral blood. The J gene is TRBJ2-1, the V gene TRBV12-2; the listed D gene, TRBD2, was not tested against the DNA. TRBV12-2 is deemed a pseudogene. Written as DNA, the CDR3 is TGTGCAAGTCCCCCGAGACTCCGTGAAGTGGTAAGTGAGCAGTTCTTC. The encoded protein is CASPPRLREVVSEQFF.